This T cell receptor beta chain is from a study of blood T cell repertoires in COVID-19. Background on the study: The United States, Italy and Spain supplied acute and convalescent COVID-19 samples. T cells, B-cell-depleted T cells, or PBMCs provided the cDNA or gDNA that served as material.

In the authors' workflow: Estimation of nucleated cell counts was performed using reference gene primer amplification. Using immunoSEQ multiplex PCR, the repertoire was profiled, and TCRdb retains in-frame clones only, with some absent. For V, J and clone size, that table is used; D and trimming come from the DNA. Of tens of thousands of clones listed, around 90% are singletons. This receptor was taken from a man in his 60s with acute or convalescent COVID-19. The sequencing input was peripheral blood.

CDR3 in DNA: TGTGCCAGTAGCTCAACAGGGGAATCGGGCTACACCTTC. This sequence encodes CASSSTGESGYTF. The chain joins TRBV19 to TRBJ1-2; TRBD1 agrees at 7 bases. The length of the CDR3 is 13 residues. Unmatched junction bases numbered 9, after V lost 6 bases and J lost 8 bases. Germline loops: CDR1 LNHDA, CDR2 SQIVND (reference sequence).